This TCR beta chain was sequenced during a study of graft-versus-host responses after intestinal transplantation. Whole-study context: Each of the recipients got a multivisceral, liver-intestinal, or isolated intestinal transplant. Anti-thymocyte globulin was used for induction in all recipients, who then took tacrolimus and steroids for 3 to 4 years.

Points on this clone: Its target is unknown.

TCRdb's copy holds only in-frame clones and misses some; the assay was immunoSEQ multiplex PCR. The profile covers fewer than 90,000 clones, with about 95% appearing a single time and approximately 0.19% taken by the ten largest. Overall study findings and caveats: Within the allografts of patients who had graft-donor T cell macrochimerism, graft-versus-host to host-versus-graft clonal ratios were high. GvH clones occurred in recipient marrow; some first appeared in ileum or blood.

The germline V gene has CDR1 MDHEN and CDR2 SYDVKM. Between the trimmed V and J ends, which lost 7 bases and 1 base, there was a span of 17 bases. The CDR3 has 16 residues. The origin of this receptor is a human donor who was the organ donor for an intestinal transplant. The material sequenced was unstimulated CD4+ T cells sorted from spleen or lymph node cells, taken before transplant. The chain has TRBV28 and TRBJ2-1; a possible D gene is TRBD1 (6 bases). CDR3 sequence: CASTNDRLGSYNEQFF. The CDR3 region has the DNA TGTGCCAGCACCAATGACAGGTTGGGATCCTACAATGAGCAGTTCTTC.